This T cell receptor (beta chain) was sequenced during a study of vaccination and CD4 T cells after COVID-19. Study-wide background: The convalescents included six males and four females, and among them two were Hispanic while seven were Caucasian. Two-dose vaccination with either BNT162b2 or mRNA-1273 was given to participants. Points from the study as a whole: Convalescent patients had a median around 86% of reactive clones appearing only post-vaccination.

As for treatment: roughly ten-day PBMC culture with coronavirus spike peptide pools or control peptides (ViraFEST assay). Culture conditions combined some 1.9 million PBMCs per well with 8.5 to 10 IU/ml IL-2 and 8 to 10 ug/ml peptide pools. Cultured CD4+ T-cell DNA underwent Oncomine TCR Beta short-read sequencing. A single record per CDR3 protein comes from TCRdb applying MiXCR to the PCR reads. The sample yields some 15,000 distinct CDR3 sequences, over 50% seen once. Details on this clonotype: Its antigen is as yet unknown.

The V gene's germline CDR1 is DFQATT and CDR2 SNEGSKA (reference sequence). V was cut by 2 bases and J by 4 bases, with 3 bases left in between. CDR3 length: 11 residues. The V call is TRBV20-1, the J call TRBJ2-1; no definite D call. This TCR was sampled from a human donor who had recovered from COVID-19. The sequencing input was CD4+ T cells from blood, cultured in vitro. DNA for the CDR3: TGCAGTGCTAGAAGGTACAATGAGCAGTTCTTC. Protein sequence: CSARRYNEQFF.